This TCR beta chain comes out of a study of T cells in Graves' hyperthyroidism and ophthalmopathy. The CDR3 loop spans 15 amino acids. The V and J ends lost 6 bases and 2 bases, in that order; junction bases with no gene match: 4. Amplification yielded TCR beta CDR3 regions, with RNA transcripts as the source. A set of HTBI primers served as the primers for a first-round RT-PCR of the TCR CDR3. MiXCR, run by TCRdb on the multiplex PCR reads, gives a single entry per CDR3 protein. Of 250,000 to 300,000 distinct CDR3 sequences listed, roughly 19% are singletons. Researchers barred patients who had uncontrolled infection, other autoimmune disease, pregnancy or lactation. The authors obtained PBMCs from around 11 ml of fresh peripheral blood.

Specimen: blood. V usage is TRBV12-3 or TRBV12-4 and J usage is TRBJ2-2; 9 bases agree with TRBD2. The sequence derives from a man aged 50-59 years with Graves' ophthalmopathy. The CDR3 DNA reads TGTGCCAGCAGCCTCCTAGCGGGAAACACCGGGGAGCTGTTTTTT. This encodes CASSLLAGNTGELFF.